This passage covers 6 T cell receptor beta chains from one sample sequenced in a study of Ad26.COV2.S vaccination and SARS-CoV-2 variants. Profiled with immunoSEQ multiplex PCR; TCRdb holds only in-frame clones, not every one. Of about 98,000 clones detected, roughly 75% appear once; the ten largest clones hold roughly 17%. Material: peripheral blood, obtained after recovery from COVID-19. The receptors were gathered from a human donor who had recovered from COVID-19.

This clone was counted a few times. The chain is built from TRBV19 and TRBJ2-3, with D perhaps TRBD2 (7 bases). From germline, CDR1 is LNHDA and CDR2 SQIVND (reference sequence). V dropped 3 bases and J dropped 2 bases, with 12 bases sitting between them. The CDR3 is 15 residues long. This CDR3 is CASSISRGATDTQYF. The CDR3 nucleotides are TGTGCCAGTAGTATTTCTCGGGGGGCCACAGATACGCAGTATTTT.

The chain combines TRBV5-1 with TRBJ2-5; TRBD1 matches at 7 bases. Germline V gene data show CDR1 as SGHRS and CDR2 as YFSETQ. This CDR3 has 16 residues. V lost 0 bases, J lost 0 bases, and 5 bases stayed unmatched. The CDR3 is CASSLVPTGDQETQYF. CDR3 nucleotide sequence: TGCGCCAGCAGCTTGGTTCCAACAGGGGACCAAGAGACCCAGTACTTC.

J is TRBJ1-5 and V is TRBV30, with 10 nucleotides matching TRBD1. The CDR3 is made up of 13 amino acids. V was pared by 6 bases and J by 5 bases, with 4 bases of the junction left unmatched. In germline, CDR1 is GTSNPN, CDR2 SVGIG (reference sequence). CDR3 region: CACTGTGDQPQHF. CDR3 DNA sequence: TGTGCCTGTACCGGGACAGGGGATCAGCCCCAGCATTTT.

The V and J genes are TRBV4-3 and TRBJ2-3, with 7 bases lining up with TRBD2. The V gene's germline CDR1 is LGHNA and CDR2 YSLEER. J gave up 0 bases and V 0 bases, and 9 bases lay outside the gene matches. The CDR3 totals 18 residues. The CDR3 DNA reads as TGCGCCAGCAGCCAAGAGTACGACAGCGGGGCTAGCACAGATACGCAGTATTTT. Amino acids: CASSQEYDSGASTDTQYF.

The chain carries TRBV14 and TRBJ2-1, with D perhaps matching TRBD2 (6 bases). Germline V gene sequence: CDR1 SGHDN, CDR2 FVKESK. Between the trimmed V and J ends, which lost 3 bases and 6 bases, there was a span of 15 bases. The CDR3 is made up of 15 amino acids. CDR3 sequence reads: CASSHGTWTPNEQFF. The CDR3 region has the DNA TGTGCCAGCAGCCATGGGACTTGGACCCCCAATGAGCAGTTCTTC.

The CDR3 DNA reads TGCAGCGTTTCAGGGGACACCTACGAGCAGTACTTC. Its translation: CSVSGDTYEQYF. This chain joins TRBV29-1 and TRBJ2-7, with D possibly being TRBD1 (6 bases). V dropped 5 bases and J dropped 2 bases, with 10 bases sitting between them. Germline CDR1 and CDR2: SQVTM and ANQGSEA. The CDR3 contains 12 residues.